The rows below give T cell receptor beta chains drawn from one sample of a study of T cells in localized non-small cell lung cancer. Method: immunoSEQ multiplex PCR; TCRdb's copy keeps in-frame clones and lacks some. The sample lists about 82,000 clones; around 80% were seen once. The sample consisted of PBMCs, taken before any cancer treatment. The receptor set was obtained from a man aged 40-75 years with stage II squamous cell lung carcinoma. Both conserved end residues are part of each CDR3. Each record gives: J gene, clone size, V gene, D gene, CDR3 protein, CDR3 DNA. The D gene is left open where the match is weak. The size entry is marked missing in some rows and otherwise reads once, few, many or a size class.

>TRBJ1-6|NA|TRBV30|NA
CAWSAYREAANSPLHF
TGTGCCTGGAGTGCCTACAGAGAAGCAGCTAATTCACCCCTCCACTTT
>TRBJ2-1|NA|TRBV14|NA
CASSRPGESKQFF
TGTGCCAGCAGCCGCCCCGGAGAGTCAAAGCAGTTCTTC
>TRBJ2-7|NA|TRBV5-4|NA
CASSLGPSGYEQYF
TGTGCCAGCAGCTTGGGTCCCTCGGGATACGAGCAGTACTTC
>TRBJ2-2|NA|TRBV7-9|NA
CASRKGRGRNTGELFF
TGTGCCAGCAGAAAAGGGAGGGGGCGAAACACCGGGGAGCTGTTTTTT
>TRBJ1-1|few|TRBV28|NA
CASSFSAGAAFF
TGTGCCAGCAGTTTTTCTGCTGGGGCGGCTTTCTTT
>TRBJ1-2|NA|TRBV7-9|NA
CASSPPLRDNYGYTF
TGTGCCAGCAGCCCCCCCCTGCGGGATAACTATGGCTACACCTTC
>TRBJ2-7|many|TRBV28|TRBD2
CASIVGGPSYEQYF
TGTGCCAGCATAGTGGGAGGGCCAAGCTACGAGCAGTACTTC
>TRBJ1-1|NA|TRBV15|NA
CATSRDTGRDAAFF
TGTGCCACCAGCAGAGACACCGGGAGGGATGCCGCTTTCTTT
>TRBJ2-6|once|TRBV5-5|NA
CASSLAGNTGSGANVLTF
TGTGCCAGCAGCTTGGCGGGTAACACCGGCTCTGGGGCCAACGTCCTGACTTTC
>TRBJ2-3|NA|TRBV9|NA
CASSVYGSTDTQYF
TGTGCCAGCAGCGTATACGGGAGCACAGATACGCAGTATTTT
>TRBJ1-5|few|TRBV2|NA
CASSGQPNQPQHF
TGTGCCAGCAGTGGACAGCCCAATCAGCCCCAGCATTTT
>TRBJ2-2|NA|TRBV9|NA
CASSVATEGGNTGELFF
TGTGCCAGCAGCGTAGCTACTGAAGGAGGGAACACCGGGGAGCTGTTTTTT
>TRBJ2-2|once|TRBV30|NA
CAWNRQVDGGELFF
TGTGCCTGGAACCGACAGGTCGACGGCGGGGAGCTGTTTTTT
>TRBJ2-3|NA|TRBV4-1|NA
CASSQGKGGTDTQYF
TGCGCCAGCAGCCAAGGTAAAGGAGGCACAGATACGCAGTATTTT
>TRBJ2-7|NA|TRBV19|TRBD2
CASSMSSGSYEQYF
TGTGCCAGTAGTATGTCTAGCGGGAGCTACGAGCAGTACTTC
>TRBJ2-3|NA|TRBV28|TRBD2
CASSFRLAGGYTDTQYF
TGTGCCAGCAGTTTTCGACTAGCGGGAGGTTACACAGATACGCAGTATTTT